One sample yielded the 8 T cell receptor beta chains listed below, sequenced in a study of Ad26.COV2.S vaccination and SARS-CoV-2 variants. Regarding treatment: 15 to 20 received Ad26.COV2.S at low or high dose, single or two shots; 5 received placebo; per-sample allocation not given. The investigators took samples on day 63 after the first vaccine or placebo injection. The method was immunoSEQ multiplex PCR; TCRdb's version includes in-frame clones alone and lacks a portion of them. The sample carries roughly 350,000 clones, around 90% recorded once. The sequencing here drew on peripheral blood, taken in a trial of Ad26.COV2.S vaccine versus placebo. The receptor source for this set is a person between 18 and 59 years old who received the Ad26.COV2.S COVID-19 vaccine or a placebo.

The chain has TRBV7-8 and TRBJ2-2; D is unresolved. The germline V and J ends were trimmed by 5 bases and 2 bases, with 9 bases remaining between them. This CDR3 has 14 residues. Germline V gene sequence: CDR1 SGHVS, CDR2 FQNEAQ. The chain's CDR3 is CASSPGPNTGELFF. The CDR3 region has the DNA TGTGCCAGCAGCCCGGGCCCTAACACCGGGGAGCTGTTTTTT.

V and J are TRBV2 and TRBJ1-4; D call uncertain. Between the trimmed V and J ends, which lost 2 bases and 7 bases, there was a span of 17 bases. CDR1 and CDR2 (germline): SNHLY, FYNNEI. This CDR3 spans 16 amino acids. For the CDR3, the DNA is TGTGCCAGCAGTGAATCGGGCTCCCCCTTGATTGAAAAACTGTTTTTT. It specifies CASSESGSPLIEKLFF.

The gene calls are TRBV12-2 and TRBJ2-7; the D call of TRBD2 is as the table states it, not checked on the DNA. TRBV12-2 constitutes a pseudogene. CDR3 length equals 18 residues. The CDR3: CASRPEEGRGGYYYEQYF. CDR3 nucleotides: TGTGCAAGTCGCCCCGAGGAGGGGAGAGGTGGTTACTACTACGAGCAGTACTTC.

This chain uses TRBV30 with TRBJ1-5; 7 nucleotides line up with TRBD1. Germline values: CDR1 GTSNPN, CDR2 SVGIG (reference sequence). The V gene end was trimmed by 4 bases and the J gene end by 6 bases; junction bases not matched to a gene: 6. This CDR3 spans 13 amino acids. The CDR3: CAWTQGGTQPQHF. The CDR3, as DNA: TGTGCCTGGACTCAGGGGGGAACTCAGCCCCAGCATTTT.

DNA for the CDR3: TGTGCCAGCAATCCGAGTCTACAGGGGAGCCATGAGCAGTTCTTC. Protein sequence: CASNPSLQGSHEQFF. The chain combines TRBV5-8 with TRBJ2-1; 7 bases line up with TRBD1. The CDR3 totals 15 residues. V trimming: 6 bases; J trimming: 8 bases; junction bases outside the gene matches: 14. Germline values: CDR1 SGHTS, CDR2 YDEGEE.

The chain is built from TRBV13 and TRBJ2-3; D remains unclear. V shed 2 bases and J shed 6 bases, with 3 bases lying between them. Per germline, CDR1 PRHDT and CDR2 FYEKMQ (reference sequence). This CDR3 region has 11 residues. The CDR3 DNA reads as TGTGCCAGCAGCTTATCTGATACGCAGTATTTT. Its translation is CASSLSDTQYF.

This chain uses TRBV6-6 with TRBJ1-5, with D perhaps TRBD1 (6 bases). V gave up 8 bases and J gave up 2 bases, with 16 bases separating them. Germline-derived CDR1 and CDR2 are MNHNY and SVGAGI (reference sequence). CDR3 length: 15 residues. In nucleotides, the CDR3 is TGTGCCAGCTTAACGACAGGCGAAGGCAATCAGCCCCAGCATTTT. Protein product: CASLTTGEGNQPQHF.

The chain is built from TRBV12-3 or TRBV12-4 and TRBJ2-7, with D uncertain. Trimming pared 5 bases from V and 5 bases from J, leaving 7 bases between. The CDR3 has 11 residues. In DNA, the CDR3 is TGTGCCAGCAGTCCCCGGGACGAGCAGTACTTC. Protein: CASSPRDEQYF.